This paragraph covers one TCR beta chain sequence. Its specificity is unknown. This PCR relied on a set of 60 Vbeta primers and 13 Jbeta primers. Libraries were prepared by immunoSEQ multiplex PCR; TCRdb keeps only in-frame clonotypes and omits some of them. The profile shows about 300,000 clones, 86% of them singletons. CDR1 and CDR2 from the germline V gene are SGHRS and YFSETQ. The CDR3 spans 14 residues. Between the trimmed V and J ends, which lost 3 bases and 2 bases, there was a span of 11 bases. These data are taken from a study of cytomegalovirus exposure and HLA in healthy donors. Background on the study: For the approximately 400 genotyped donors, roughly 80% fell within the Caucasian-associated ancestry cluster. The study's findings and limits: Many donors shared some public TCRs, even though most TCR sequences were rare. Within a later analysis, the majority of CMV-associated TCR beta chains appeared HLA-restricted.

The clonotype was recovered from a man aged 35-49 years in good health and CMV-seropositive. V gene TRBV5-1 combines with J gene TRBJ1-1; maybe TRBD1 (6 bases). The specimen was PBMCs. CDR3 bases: TGCGCCAGCAGCTGGGGGCAGCGAAACACTGAAGCTTTCTTT. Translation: CASSWGQRNTEAFF.